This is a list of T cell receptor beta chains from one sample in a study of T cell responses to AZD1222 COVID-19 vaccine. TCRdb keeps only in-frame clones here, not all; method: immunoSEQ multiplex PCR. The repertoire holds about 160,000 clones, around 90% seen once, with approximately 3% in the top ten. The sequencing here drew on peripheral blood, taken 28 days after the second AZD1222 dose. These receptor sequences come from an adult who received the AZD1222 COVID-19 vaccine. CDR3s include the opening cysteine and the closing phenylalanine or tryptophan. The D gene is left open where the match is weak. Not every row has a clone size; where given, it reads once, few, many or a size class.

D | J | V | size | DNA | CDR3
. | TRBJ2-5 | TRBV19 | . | TGTGCCAGTAGTCCGCGGGACAATCAAGAGACCCAGTACTTC | CASSPRDNQETQYF
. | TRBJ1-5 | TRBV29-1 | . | TGCAGCGTTGCTTGGACAGCGGATCAGCCCCAGCATTTT | CSVAWTADQPQHF
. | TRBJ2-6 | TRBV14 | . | TGTGCCAGCAGCCAGAGGCCTGGCTCTGGGGCCAACGTCCTGACTTTC | CASSQRPGSGANVLTF
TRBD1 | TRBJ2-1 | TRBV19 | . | TGTGCCAGTAGTATGTTGGGGGATGCAGGGGGCAGGGCGGTGAGCTCCTACAATGAGCAGTTCTTC | CASSMLGDAGGRAVSSYNEQFF
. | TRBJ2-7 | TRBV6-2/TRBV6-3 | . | TGTGCCAGCAGTTATTTGGTAGGGGGCTACGAGCAGTACTTC | CASSYLVGGYEQYF
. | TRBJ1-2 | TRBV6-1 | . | TGTGCCAGCAGTGAAGCAGTGAGTGGCTACACCTTC | CASSEAVSGYTF
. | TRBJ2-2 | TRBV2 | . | TGTGCCAGCAGTGAAGGGGGCGCAGGGATCGGGGAGCTGTTTTTT | CASSEGGAGIGELFF
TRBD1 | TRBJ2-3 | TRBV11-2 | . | TGTGCCAGCAGCTTCGCAGGGGGCAGCGCAGATACGCAGTATTTT | CASSFAGGSADTQYF
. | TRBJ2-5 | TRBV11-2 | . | TGTGCCAGCAGCTTATCCGGGGGGCCCGAGACCCAGTACTTC | CASSLSGGPETQYF
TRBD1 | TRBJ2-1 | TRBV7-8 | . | TGTGCCAGCAGCTTAGCCCGGGACAGGGGGCCTTACAATGAGCAGTTCTTC | CASSLARDRGPYNEQFF
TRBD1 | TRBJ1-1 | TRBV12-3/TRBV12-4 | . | TGTGCCAGCAAGGGGGCAGCTGAAGCTTTCTTT | CASKGAAEAFF
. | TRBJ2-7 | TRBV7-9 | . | TGTGCCAGCAGCTTAGGGTCCGGCGGGACAGCGTCCTACGAGCAGTACTTC | CASSLGSGGTASYEQYF
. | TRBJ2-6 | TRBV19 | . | TGTGCCAGTAGTAGGGGGGGGGCACCCTCTGGGGCCAACGTCCTGACTTTC | CASSRGGAPSGANVLTF
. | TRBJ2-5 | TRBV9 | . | TGTGCCAGCAGCGGAGGGTGGGGACAACAAGAGACCCAGTACTTC | CASSGGWGQQETQYF
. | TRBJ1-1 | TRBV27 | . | TGTGCCAGCAGTTTATCCGACAACACTGAAGCTTTCTTT | CASSLSDNTEAFF
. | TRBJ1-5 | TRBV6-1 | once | TGTGCCAGCAGTGTCTCGGGGCCCTATCAGCCCCAGCATTTT | CASSVSGPYQPQHF
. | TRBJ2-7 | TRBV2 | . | TGTGCCAGCAGTGAAACGGGGGTCCCCGTTGGCGAGCAGTACTTC | CASSETGVPVGEQYF
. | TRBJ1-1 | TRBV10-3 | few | TGTGCCATCAGTGGAGGGCCACGGGACACGGAAACGAACACTGAAGCTTTCTTT | CAISGGPRDTETNTEAFF
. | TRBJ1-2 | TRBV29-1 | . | TGCAGCGTTGGGGCAGGAAACTATGGCTACACCTTC | CSVGAGNYGYTF
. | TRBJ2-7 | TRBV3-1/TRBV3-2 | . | TGTGCCAGCAGCCAAGGTACAGTCACCGACTACGAGCAGTACTTC | CASSQGTVTDYEQYF
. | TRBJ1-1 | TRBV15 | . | TGTGCCACCAGCAATGTGTCTACTATAATGGCCCTGAACACTGAAGCTTTCTTT | CATSNVSTIMALNTEAFF
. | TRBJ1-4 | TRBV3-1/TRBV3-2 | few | TGTGCCAGCAGGCGAGCAACTAATGAAAAACTGTTTTTT | CASRRATNEKLFF
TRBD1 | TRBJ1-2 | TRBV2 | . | TGTGCCAGCAGCGTCAGTTCGCTCAACAGGGGTGGCTACACCTTC | CASSVSSLNRGGYTF
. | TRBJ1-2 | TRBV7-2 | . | TGTGCCAGCAGTTGGGGGTCCTATGGCTACACCTTC | CASSWGSYGYTF
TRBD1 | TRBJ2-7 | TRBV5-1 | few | TGCGCCAGCAGCTTTGCAGGGGGACCCTACGAGCAGTACTTC | CASSFAGGPYEQYF
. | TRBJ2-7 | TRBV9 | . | TGTGCCAGCAGCCCCCCACCGGGACCCTCGCGACCGGACGAGCAGTACTTC | CASSPPPGPSRPDEQYF
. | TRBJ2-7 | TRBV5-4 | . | TGTGCCAGCAGCTTGGGGAGCAGGGGATTATCCCACGAGCAGTACTTC | CASSLGSRGLSHEQYF
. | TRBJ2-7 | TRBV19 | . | TGTGCCAGTAGTCCGGCGGGACAGCCATCCTACGAGCAGTACTTC | CASSPAGQPSYEQYF
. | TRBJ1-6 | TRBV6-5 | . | TGTGCCAGCAGTCGACCCCGGGCAACGGGTTCACCCCTCCACTTT | CASSRPRATGSPLHF
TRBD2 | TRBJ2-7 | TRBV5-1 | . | TGCGCCAGCAGCTTGACTAGCGGGAGTTACGAGCAGTACTTC | CASSLTSGSYEQYF
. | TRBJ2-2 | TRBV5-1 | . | TGCGCCAGCAGCTTGAGGCGGTCCAACACCGGGGAGCTGTTTTTT | CASSLRRSNTGELFF
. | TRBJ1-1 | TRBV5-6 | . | TGTGCCAGCAGCTTGGTTTCCAGATCCCGGGACACTGAAGCTTTCTTT | CASSLVSRSRDTEAFF
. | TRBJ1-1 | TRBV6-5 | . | TGTGCCAGCAGAAGAACGAACACTGAAGCTTTCTTT | CASRRTNTEAFF
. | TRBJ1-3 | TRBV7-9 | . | TGTGCCAGCAGCTTCAGGATGGTCACCAGCTCTGGAAACACCATATATTTT | CASSFRMVTSSGNTIYF
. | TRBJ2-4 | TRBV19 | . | TGTGCCAGTAGTATAGATCTGGGGCCTCTGTACTTC | CASSIDLGPLYF
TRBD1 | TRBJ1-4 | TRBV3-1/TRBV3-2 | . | TGTGCCAGCAGCCCCTTGGGACAGCCTAATGAAAAACTGTTTTTT | CASSPLGQPNEKLFF
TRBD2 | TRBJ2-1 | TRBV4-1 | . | TGCGCCAGCAGCCAAGGACTAGCGATCGGTTATGAGCAGTTCTTC | CASSQGLAIGYEQFF
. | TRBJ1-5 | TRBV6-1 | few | TGTGCCAGCAGTGCCCCAACAGGGTGGGCGGATCAGCCCCAGCATTTT | CASSAPTGWADQPQHF
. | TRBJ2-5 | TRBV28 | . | TGTGCCACCATCCCACAGGGTAACCAAGAGACCCAGTACTTC | CATIPQGNQETQYF
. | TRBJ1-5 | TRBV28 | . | TGTGCCAGCAGTTCGTTGGACAGCGTACACAATCAGCCCCAGCATTTT | CASSSLDSVHNQPQHF
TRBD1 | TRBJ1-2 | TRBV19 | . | TGTGCCAGTAGTCCCGGACAGGGGGCCTATGGCTACACCTTC | CASSPGQGAYGYTF